The T cell receptor beta chain under discussion was sequenced for a study of blood T cell repertoires in COVID-19. Study in general: The samples span acute and convalescent COVID-19 from the United States, Italy and Spain.

This clone has only a few counts. The method was immunoSEQ multiplex PCR; TCRdb's version includes in-frame clones alone and lacks a portion of them. The sample lists approximately 200,000 clones; roughly 77% were seen once. The germline V and J ends were trimmed by 1 base and 0 bases, with 8 bases remaining between them. CDR1 is SGHNT and CDR2 is YYREEE in the germline V gene (reference sequence). There are 15 residues in the CDR3. The Seattle site enrolled patients during active infection and followed them longitudinally. Sequencing used peripheral blood. The clonotype was recovered from a woman aged 40 to 50 with COVID-19, enrolled during active disease. The V gene is TRBV5-4, the J gene TRBJ1-3; D is undetermined. CDR3 bases: TGTGCCAGCAGCTTGTCCGCCAGCTCTGGAAACACCATATATTTT. Translation gives CASSLSASSGNTIYF.